This T cell receptor beta chain is from a study of T cell responses to AZD1222 COVID-19 vaccine. General study findings and limits: Unmutated variant regions are reportedly the target of nearly half of TCRs that are spike-specific. Seropositive status at baseline applied to only a handful of AZD1222 recipients. In a largely white British group with more females than males, clonal diversity was possibly underestimated.

Second doses that came at about 4 or about 12 weeks were put together. A note on this clone: The antigen remains undetermined. Other DNA sequences of this sample code for an identical CDR3.

Per the germline V gene, CDR1 is SGDLS and CDR2 is YYNGEE. Trimming removed 3 bases at V and 1 base at J, with 7 bases between. This CDR3 is built from 13 residues. Some clones are missing from TCRdb's copy, which holds only in-frame ones; the method was immunoSEQ multiplex PCR. The sample lists about 180,000 clones; 94% were seen once. The specimen comprised peripheral blood, sampled 28 days after the second AZD1222 dose. The chain employs TRBV9 and TRBJ1-1, with D perhaps TRBD1 (5 bases). The TCR was taken from an adult who received the AZD1222 COVID-19 vaccine. The CDR3 DNA sequence: TGTGCCAGCAGCGCTGACAGGAACACTGAAGCTTTCTTT. Translated, it gives CASSADRNTEAFF.